This note documents a single TCR beta chain sequence. Its target is unknown. TCRdb's table, derived via immunoSEQ multiplex PCR, lists solely in-frame clones and lacks some. This repertoire shows just under 75,000 clones, about three quarters found once; its top ten account for 45% to 50%. The sample is drawn from a study of T cell responses to AZD1222 COVID-19 vaccine. Notes on the study in general: Baseline seropositivity characterized only six AZD1222 recipients.

The source is an adult who received the AZD1222 COVID-19 vaccine. The sequenced sample was peripheral blood, obtained 28 days after the second AZD1222 dose.

CDR3 DNA: TGTGCCAGCAGTTCGAACTATGAAAAACTGTTTTTT. Residues: CASSSNYEKLFF. The rearrangement links TRBV28 to TRBJ1-4, with D uncertain. Germline V CDR1 and CDR2: MDHEN, SYDVKM. Trimming removed 4 bases at V and 6 bases at J, with 6 bases between. The CDR3 runs 12 residues.